This TCR beta chain was sequenced for a study of cytomegalovirus exposure and HLA in healthy donors. Study in general: In terms of ancestry, the Caucasian-associated cluster contained 75% to 90% of the approximately 400 genotyped donors.

V was pared by 5 bases and J by 2 bases, with 8 bases of the junction left unmatched. Germline CDR1 and CDR2: SGHRS and YFSETQ. CDR3 size: 15 residues. General study results and limits: It was approximately 160 TCR beta chains that were listed as cytomegalovirus-associated.

With 60 Vbeta and 13 Jbeta primers, the PCR was carried out. This table comes from immunoSEQ multiplex PCR, and its TCRdb copy is limited to in-frame clones, with some not included. The table has some 190,000 clones, around 77% seen once; the top ten hold approximately 2%. For this clone: Its antigen is unidentified.

The chain links TRBV5-1 to TRBJ2-5, with 8 bases identical to TRBD1. The sample was PBMCs. This receptor was identified in a woman aged 25 to 39 in good health and CMV-seronegative. CDR3 DNA: TGCGCCAGCAGTTACGGGGACAGGCCGCAAGAGACCCAGTACTTC. Its translation: CASSYGDRPQETQYF.